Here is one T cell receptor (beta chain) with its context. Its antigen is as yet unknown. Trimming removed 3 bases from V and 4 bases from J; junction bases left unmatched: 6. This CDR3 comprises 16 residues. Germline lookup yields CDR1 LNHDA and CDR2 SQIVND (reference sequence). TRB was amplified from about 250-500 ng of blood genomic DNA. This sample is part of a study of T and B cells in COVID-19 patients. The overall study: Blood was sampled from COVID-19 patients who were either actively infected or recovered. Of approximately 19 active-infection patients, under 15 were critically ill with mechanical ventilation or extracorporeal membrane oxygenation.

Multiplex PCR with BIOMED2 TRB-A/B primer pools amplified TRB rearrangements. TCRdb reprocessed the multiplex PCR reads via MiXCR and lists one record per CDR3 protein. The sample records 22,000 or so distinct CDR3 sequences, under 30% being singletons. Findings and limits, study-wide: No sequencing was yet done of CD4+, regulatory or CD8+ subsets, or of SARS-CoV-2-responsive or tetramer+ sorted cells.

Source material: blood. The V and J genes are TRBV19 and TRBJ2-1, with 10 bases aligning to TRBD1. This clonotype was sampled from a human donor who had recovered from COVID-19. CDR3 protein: CASSIPGQGPYNEQFF. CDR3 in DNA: TGTGCCAGTAGTATCCCGGGACAGGGGCCGTACAATGAGCAGTTCTTC.